This paragraph covers one T cell receptor (beta chain) sequence. Its cognate antigen is unknown. The CDR3 totals 15 residues. Germline V gives CDR1 SGHRS, CDR2 YFSETQ. Trimming left V 4 bases short and J 2 bases short, with 15 bases between. This entry comes from a study of T cell responses to AZD1222 COVID-19 vaccine. Study-level findings and limits: The span of vaccine-associated CD4 TCRs extended across spike, with dominance at 160-218 and 743-854. With two AZD1222 doses given, Spike-specific TCR breadth and depth both rose. Only a handful of people who got AZD1222 tested seropositive at baseline. Regions left unmutated in variants are reportedly the target of nearly half of spike-specific TCRs.

This table comes from immunoSEQ multiplex PCR, and its TCRdb copy is limited to in-frame clones, with some not included. The data show around 150,000 clones, with roughly 88% seen just once and more than 4% held by the top ten. Sample: peripheral blood, taken 28 days after the second AZD1222 dose. The rearrangement uses TRBV5-1 and TRBJ1-1, with D maybe TRBD1 (6 bases). The TCR originated in an adult who received the AZD1222 COVID-19 vaccine. Written as DNA, the CDR3 is TGCGCCAGCAGCCCCCGAGGGGGGGTAAACACTGAAGCTTTCTTT. Translating gives CASSPRGGVNTEAFF.